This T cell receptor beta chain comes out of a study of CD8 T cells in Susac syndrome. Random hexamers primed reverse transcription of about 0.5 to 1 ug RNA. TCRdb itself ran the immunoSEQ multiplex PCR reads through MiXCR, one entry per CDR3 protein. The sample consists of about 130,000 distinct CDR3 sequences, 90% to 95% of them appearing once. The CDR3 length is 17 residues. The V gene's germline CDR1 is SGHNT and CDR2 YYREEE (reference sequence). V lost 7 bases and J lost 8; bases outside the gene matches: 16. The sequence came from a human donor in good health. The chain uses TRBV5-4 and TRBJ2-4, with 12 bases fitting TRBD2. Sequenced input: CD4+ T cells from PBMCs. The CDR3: CASQTLTSGRGVDIQYF. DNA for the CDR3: TGTGCCAGCCAAACCCTGACTAGCGGGAGAGGAGTGGACATTCAGTACTTC.